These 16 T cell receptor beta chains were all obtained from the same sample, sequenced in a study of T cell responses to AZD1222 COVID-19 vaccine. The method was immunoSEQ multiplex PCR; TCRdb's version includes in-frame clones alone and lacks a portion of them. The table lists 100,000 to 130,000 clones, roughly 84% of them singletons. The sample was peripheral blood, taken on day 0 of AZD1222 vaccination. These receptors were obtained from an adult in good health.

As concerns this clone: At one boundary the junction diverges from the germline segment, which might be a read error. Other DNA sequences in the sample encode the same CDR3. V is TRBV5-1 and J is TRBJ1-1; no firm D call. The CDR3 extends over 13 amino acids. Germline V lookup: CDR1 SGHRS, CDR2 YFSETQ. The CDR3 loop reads CASSLADNTEAFF. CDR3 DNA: TGCGCCAGCAGCTTGGCCGACAACACTGAGGCTTTCTTT.

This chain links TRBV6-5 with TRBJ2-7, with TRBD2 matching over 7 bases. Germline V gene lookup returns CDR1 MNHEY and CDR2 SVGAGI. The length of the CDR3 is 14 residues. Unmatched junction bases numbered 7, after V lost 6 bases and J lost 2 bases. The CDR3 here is CASSRGLGPYEQYF. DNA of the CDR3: TGTGCCAGCAGCCGTGGACTAGGTCCCTACGAGCAGTACTTC.

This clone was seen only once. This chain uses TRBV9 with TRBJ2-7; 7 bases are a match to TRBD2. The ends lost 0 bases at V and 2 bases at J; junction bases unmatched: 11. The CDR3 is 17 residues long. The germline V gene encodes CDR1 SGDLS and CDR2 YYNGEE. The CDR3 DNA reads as TGTGCCAGCAGCGTAGGGGATGGGGGGGACTACCCCTACGAGCAGTACTTC. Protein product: CASSVGDGGDYPYEQYF.

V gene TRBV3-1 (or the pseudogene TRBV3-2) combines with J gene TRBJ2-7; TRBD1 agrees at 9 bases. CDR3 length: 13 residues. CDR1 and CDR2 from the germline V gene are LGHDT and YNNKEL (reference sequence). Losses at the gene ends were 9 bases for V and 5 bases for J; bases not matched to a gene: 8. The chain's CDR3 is CASCRDRENEQYF. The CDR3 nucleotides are TGTGCCAGTTGCCGGGACAGGGAAAACGAGCAGTACTTC.

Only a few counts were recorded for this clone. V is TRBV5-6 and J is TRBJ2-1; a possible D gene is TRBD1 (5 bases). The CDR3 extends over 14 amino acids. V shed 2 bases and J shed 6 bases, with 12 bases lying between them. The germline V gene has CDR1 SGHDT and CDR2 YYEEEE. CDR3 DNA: TGTGCCAGCAGCTTTTTGGACATGACCAATGAGCAGTTCTTC. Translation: CASSFLDMTNEQFF. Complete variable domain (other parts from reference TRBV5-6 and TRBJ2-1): DAGVTQSPTHLIKTRGQQVTLRCSPKSGHDTVSWYQQALGQGPQFIFQYYEEEERQRGNFPDRFSGHQFPNYSSELNVNALLLGDSALYLCASSFLDMTNEQFFGPGTRLTVL.

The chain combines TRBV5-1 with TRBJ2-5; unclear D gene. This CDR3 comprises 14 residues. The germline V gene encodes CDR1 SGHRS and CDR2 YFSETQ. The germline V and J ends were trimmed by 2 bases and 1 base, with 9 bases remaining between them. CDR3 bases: TGCGCCAGCAGCTTCTCGTGGGGCCAAGAGACCCAGTACTTC. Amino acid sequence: CASSFSWGQETQYF.

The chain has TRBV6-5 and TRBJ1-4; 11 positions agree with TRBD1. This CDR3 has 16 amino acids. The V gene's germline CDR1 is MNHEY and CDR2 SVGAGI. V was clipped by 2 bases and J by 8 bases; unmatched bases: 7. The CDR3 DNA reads TGTGCCAGCAGTTACACCTCGGGACAGGGGGACGAAAAACTGTTTTTT. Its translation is CASSYTSGQGDEKLFF.

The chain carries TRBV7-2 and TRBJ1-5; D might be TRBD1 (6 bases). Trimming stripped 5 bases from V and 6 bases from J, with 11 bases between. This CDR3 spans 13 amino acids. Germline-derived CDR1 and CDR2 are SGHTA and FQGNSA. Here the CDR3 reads CASSPGTLQPQHF. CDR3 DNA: TGTGCCAGCAGCCCGGGGACACTTCAGCCCCAGCATTTT.

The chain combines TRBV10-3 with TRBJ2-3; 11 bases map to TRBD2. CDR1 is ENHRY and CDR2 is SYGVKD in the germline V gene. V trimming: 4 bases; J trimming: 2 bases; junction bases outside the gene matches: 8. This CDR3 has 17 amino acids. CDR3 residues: CAISAQPGLAATDTQYF. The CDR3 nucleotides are TGTGCCATCAGTGCCCAACCGGGACTAGCGGCCACAGATACGCAGTATTTT.

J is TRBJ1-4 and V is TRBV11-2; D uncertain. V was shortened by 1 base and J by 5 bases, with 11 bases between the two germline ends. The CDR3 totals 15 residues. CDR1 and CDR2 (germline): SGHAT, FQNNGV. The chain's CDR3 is CASSLAGRPNEKLFF. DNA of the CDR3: TGTGCCAGCAGCTTAGCAGGCAGGCCCAATGAAAAACTGTTTTTT.

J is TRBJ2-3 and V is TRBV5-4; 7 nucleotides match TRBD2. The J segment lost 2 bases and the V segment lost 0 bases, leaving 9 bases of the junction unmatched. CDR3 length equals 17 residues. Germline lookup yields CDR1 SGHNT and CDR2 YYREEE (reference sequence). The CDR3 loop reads CASSLGLRGGITDTQYF. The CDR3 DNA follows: TGTGCCAGCAGCTTGGGTCTCCGCGGGGGTATCACAGATACGCAGTATTTT.

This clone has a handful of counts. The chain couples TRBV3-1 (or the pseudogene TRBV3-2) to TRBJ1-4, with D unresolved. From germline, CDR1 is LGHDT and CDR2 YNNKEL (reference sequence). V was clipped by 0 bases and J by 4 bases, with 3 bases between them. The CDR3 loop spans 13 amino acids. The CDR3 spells CASSQDFNEKLFF. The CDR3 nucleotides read TGTGCCAGCAGCCAAGACTTTAATGAAAAACTGTTTTTT.

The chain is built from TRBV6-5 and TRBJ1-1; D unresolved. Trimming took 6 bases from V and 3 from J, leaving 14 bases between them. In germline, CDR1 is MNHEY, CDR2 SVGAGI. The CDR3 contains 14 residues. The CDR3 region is CASSERAADTEAFF. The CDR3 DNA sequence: TGTGCCAGCAGCGAGAGGGCGGCGGACACTGAAGCTTTCTTT.

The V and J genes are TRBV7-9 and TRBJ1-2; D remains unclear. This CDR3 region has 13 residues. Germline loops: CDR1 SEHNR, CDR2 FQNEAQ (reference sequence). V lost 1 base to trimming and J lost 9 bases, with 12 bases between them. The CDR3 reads CASSLGGGERYTF. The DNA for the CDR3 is TGTGCCAGCAGCTTAGGAGGTGGGGAGCGCTACACCTTC.

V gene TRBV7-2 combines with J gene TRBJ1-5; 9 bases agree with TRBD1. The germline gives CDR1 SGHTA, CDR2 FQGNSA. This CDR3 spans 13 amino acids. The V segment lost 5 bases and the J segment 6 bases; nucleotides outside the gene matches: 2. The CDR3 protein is CASSTTGGQPQHF. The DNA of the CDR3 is TGTGCCAGCAGCACGACAGGGGGTCAGCCCCAGCATTTT.

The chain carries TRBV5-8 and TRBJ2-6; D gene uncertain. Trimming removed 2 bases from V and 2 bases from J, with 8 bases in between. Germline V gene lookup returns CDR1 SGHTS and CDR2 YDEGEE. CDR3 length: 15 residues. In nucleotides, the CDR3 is TGTGCCAGCAGCTTCAACAGTGCTGGGGCCAACGTCCTGACTTTC. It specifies CASSFNSAGANVLTF.